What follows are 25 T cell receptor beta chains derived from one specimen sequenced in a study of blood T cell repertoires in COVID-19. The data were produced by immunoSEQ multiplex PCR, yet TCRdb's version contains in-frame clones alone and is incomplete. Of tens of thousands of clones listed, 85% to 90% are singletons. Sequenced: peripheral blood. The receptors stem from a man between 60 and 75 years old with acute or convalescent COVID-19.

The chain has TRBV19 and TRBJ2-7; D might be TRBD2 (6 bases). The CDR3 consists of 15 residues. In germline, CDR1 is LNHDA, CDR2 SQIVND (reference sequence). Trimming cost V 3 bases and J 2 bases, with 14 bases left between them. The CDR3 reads CASSMSGGEAYEQYF. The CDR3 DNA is TGTGCCAGTAGTATGTCCGGCGGGGAAGCCTACGAGCAGTACTTC.

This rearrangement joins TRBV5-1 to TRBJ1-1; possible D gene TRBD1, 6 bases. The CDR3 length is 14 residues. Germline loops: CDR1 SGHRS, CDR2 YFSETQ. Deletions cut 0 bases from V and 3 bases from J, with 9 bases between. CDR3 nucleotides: TGCGCCAGCAGCTTGGAAGGGGGGGACACTGAAGCTTTCTTT. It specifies CASSLEGGDTEAFF.

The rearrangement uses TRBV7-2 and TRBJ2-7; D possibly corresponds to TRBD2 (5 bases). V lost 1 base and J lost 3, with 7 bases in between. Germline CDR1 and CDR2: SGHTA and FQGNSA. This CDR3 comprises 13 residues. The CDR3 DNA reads TGTGCCAGCAGCTTAGAGCGGAACTACGAGCAGTACTTC. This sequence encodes CASSLERNYEQYF.

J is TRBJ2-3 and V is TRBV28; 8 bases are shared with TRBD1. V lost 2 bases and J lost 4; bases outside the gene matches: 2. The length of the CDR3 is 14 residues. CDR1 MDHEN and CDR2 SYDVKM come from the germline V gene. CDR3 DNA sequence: TGTGCCAGCAGTTTAACAGGGGGGTCAGATACGCAGTATTTT. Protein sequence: CASSLTGGSDTQYF.

The CDR3 loop is CASNLAGASTDTQYF. The DNA for the CDR3 is TGTGCCAGCAACCTAGCGGGAGCGAGCACAGATACGCAGTATTTT. This chain links TRBV21-1 with TRBJ2-3; the table's D gene call, TRBD2, was not cross checked with the DNA. TRBV21-1 is a pseudogene. The CDR3 consists of 15 residues.

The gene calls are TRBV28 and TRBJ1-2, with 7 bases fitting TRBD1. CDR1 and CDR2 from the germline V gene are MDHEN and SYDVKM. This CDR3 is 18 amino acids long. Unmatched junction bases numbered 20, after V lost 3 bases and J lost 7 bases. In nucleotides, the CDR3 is TGTGCCAGCAGTTTCACTCCGACAGGGACTTACCCAACGGGTGGCTACACCTTC. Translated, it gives CASSFTPTGTYPTGGYTF.

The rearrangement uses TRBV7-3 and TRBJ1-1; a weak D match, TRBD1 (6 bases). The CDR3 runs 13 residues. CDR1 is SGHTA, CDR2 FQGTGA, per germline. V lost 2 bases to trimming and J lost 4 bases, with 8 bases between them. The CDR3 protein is CASSLLDSTEAFF. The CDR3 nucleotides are TGTGCCAGCAGCTTATTGGACAGCACTGAAGCTTTCTTT.

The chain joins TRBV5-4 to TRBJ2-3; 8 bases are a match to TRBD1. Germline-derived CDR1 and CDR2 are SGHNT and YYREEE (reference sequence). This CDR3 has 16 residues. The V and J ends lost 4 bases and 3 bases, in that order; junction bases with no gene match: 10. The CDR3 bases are TGTGCCAGCAGCGTCCCCCGGACAGGGTCGACAGATACGCAGTATTTT. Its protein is CASSVPRTGSTDTQYF.

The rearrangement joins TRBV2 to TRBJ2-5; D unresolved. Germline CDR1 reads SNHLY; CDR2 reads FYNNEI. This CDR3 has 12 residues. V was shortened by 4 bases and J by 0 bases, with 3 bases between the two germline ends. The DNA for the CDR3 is TGTGCCAGCAGTGCGTACCAAGAGACCCAGTACTTC. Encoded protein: CASSAYQETQYF.

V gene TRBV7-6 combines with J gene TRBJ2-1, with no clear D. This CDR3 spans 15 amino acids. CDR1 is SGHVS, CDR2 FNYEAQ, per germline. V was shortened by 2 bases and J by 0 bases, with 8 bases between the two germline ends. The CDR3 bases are TGTGCCAGCAGCTTATCAACATCCTCCTACAATGAGCAGTTCTTC. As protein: CASSLSTSSYNEQFF.

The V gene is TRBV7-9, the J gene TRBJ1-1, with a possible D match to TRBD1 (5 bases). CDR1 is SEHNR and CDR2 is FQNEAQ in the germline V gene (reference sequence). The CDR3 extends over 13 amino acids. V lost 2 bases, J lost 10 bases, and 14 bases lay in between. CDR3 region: CASSLNSQGGAFF. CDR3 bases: TGTGCCAGCAGCTTAAATTCGCAGGGTGGAGCTTTCTTT.

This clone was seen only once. As DNA, the CDR3 is TGCGCCAGCAGCCCAATAGCGGGGGCCGCAATTGAGCAGTACTTC. Amino acid sequence: CASSPIAGAAIEQYF. V and J are TRBV5-1 and TRBJ2-7, with TRBD2 matching over 9 bases. Trimming cost V 4 bases and J 7 bases; bases outside gene matches: 12. Germline V gives CDR1 SGHRS, CDR2 YFSETQ. CDR3 length: 15 amino acids.

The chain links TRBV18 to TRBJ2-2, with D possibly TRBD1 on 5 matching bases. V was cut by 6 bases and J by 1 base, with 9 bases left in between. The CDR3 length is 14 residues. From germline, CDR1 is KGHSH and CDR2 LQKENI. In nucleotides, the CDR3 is TGTGCCAGCTCGGTTGGACAGAACACCGGGGAGCTGTTTTTT. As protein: CASSVGQNTGELFF.

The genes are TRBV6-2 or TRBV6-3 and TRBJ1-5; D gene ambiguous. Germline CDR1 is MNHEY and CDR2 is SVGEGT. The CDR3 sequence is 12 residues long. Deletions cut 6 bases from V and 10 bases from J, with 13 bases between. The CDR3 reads CASSTRTFPQHF. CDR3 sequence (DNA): TGTGCCAGCAGCACTAGGACTTTTCCCCAGCATTTT.

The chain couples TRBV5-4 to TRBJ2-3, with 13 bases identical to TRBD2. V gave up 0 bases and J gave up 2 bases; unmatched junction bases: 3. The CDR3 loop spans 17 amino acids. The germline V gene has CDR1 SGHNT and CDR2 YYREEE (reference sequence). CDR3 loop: CASSLAGLAGFTDTQYF. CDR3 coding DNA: TGTGCCAGCAGCTTGGCGGGACTAGCGGGATTCACAGATACGCAGTATTTT.

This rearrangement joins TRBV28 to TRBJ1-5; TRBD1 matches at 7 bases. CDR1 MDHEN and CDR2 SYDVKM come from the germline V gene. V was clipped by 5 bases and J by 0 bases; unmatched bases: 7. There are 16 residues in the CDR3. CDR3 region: CASSPRQGYSNQPQHF. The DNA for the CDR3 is TGTGCCAGCAGTCCCCGACAGGGCTATAGCAATCAGCCCCAGCATTTT.

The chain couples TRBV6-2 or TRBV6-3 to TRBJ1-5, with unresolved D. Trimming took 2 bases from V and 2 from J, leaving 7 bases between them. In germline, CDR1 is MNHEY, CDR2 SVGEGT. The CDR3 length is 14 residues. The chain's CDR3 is CASSYATGNQPQHF. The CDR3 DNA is TGTGCCAGCAGTTACGCCACGGGCAATCAGCCCCAGCATTTT.

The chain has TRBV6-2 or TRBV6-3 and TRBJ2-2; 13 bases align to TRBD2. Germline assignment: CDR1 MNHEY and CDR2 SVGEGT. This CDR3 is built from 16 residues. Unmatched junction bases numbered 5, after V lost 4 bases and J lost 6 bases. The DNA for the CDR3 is TGTGCCAGCAGTTTAACTAGCGGGAGGGCCTCCGGGGAGCTGTTTTTT. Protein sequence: CASSLTSGRASGELFF.

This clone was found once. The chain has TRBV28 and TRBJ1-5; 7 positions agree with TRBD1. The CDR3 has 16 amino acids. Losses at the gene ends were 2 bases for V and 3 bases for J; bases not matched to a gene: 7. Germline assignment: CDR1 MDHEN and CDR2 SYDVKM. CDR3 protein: CASSLQGGGSNQPQHF. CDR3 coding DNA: TGTGCCAGCAGTTTACAAGGAGGGGGCTCCAATCAGCCCCAGCATTTT.

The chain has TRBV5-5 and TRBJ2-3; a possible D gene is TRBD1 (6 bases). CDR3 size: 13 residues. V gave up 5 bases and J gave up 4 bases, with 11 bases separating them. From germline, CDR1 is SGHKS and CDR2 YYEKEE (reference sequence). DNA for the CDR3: TGTGCCAGCAGGGAGGCAGGGGCAGATACGCAGTATTTT. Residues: CASREAGADTQYF.

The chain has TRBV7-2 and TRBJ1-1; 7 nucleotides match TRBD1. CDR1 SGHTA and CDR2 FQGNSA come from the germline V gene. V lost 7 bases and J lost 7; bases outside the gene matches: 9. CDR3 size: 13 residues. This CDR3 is CASTLTGFNEAFF. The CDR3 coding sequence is TGTGCCAGCACCCTGACAGGGTTTAATGAAGCTTTCTTT.

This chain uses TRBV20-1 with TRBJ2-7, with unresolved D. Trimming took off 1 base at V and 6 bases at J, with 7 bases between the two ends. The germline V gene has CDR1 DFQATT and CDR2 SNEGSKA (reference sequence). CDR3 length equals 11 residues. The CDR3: CSARVPSEQYF. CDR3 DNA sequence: TGCAGTGCTAGAGTCCCTAGCGAGCAGTACTTC.

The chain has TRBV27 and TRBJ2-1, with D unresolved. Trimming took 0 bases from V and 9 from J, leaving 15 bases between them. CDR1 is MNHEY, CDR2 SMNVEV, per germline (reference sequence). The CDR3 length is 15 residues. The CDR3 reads CASSLSSALPGEQFF. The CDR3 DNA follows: TGTGCCAGCAGTTTATCGAGCGCCCTCCCCGGTGAGCAGTTCTTC.

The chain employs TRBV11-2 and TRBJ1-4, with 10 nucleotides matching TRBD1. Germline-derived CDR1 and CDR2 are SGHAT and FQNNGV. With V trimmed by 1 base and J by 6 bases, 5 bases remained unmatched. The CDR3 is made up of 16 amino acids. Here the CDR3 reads CASSLAWGTGDEKLFF. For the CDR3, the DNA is TGTGCCAGCAGCTTAGCTTGGGGGACAGGGGATGAAAAACTGTTTTTT.

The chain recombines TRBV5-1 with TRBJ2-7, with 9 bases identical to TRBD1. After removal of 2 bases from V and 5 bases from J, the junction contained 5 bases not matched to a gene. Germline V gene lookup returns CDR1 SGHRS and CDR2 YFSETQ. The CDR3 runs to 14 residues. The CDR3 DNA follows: TGCGCCAGCAGCTTACAGGGGGCGAAGAACGAGCAGTACTTC. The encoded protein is CASSLQGAKNEQYF.